A selection of T cell receptor beta chains follows, all from one sample in a study of blood T cells in healthy people across ages. Via MiXCR, TCRdb re-called the 5' RACE reads, giving one row per CDR3 protein. The sample contains 1,800,000 or so distinct CDR3 sequences, approximately 40% of which appear only once. Source material: blood. The receptors were sampled from a human donor in good health. The CDR3 runs from the conserved cysteine through the conserved F or W. D genes are given only for firm matches. The listing skips clone size in some rows; elsewhere it reads once, few, many or a size class.

CDR3 DNA: TGTGCCATCAGTGAGTTGGACATGTTGGGGGAGCAGTACTTT; CDR3 protein: CAISELDMLGEQYF; clone size: .; J gene: TRBJ2-7; V gene: TRBV10-3; D gene: .
CDR3 DNA: TGTGCCAGCAGCCCGGGACATCGCATGCATAATTCACCCCTCCACTTT; CDR3 protein: CASSPGHRMHNSPLHF; clone size: .; J gene: TRBJ1-6; V gene: TRBV3-1; D gene: .
CDR3 DNA: TGCAGTGCCGTTCCGGGACAGGGAAGTGTCCACGAGCAGTACTTC; CDR3 protein: CSAVPGQGSVHEQYF; clone size: .; J gene: TRBJ2-7; V gene: TRBV20-1; D gene: TRBD1
CDR3 DNA: TGTGCCAGCAGTCCACCATGGGGGGGCGGAGAGACCCAGTACTTC; CDR3 protein: CASSPPWGGGETQYF; clone size: .; J gene: TRBJ2-5; V gene: TRBV12-3/TRBV12-4; D gene: .
CDR3 DNA: TGCGCCAGCAGCTTGGGGGGACAGGGGACCACTGAAGCTTTCTTT; CDR3 protein: CASSLGGQGTTEAFF; clone size: few; J gene: TRBJ1-1; V gene: TRBV5-1; D gene: TRBD1
CDR3 DNA: TGCAGTGCTACCGACAGGATAACCCACTATGGCTACACCTTC; CDR3 protein: CSATDRITHYGYTF; clone size: few; J gene: TRBJ1-2; V gene: TRBV20-1; D gene: .
CDR3 DNA: TGTGCCAGCAGCCCTACAGGGGATGGCGAGCAGTACTTC; CDR3 protein: CASSPTGDGEQYF; clone size: .; J gene: TRBJ2-7; V gene: TRBV7-9; D gene: TRBD1
CDR3 DNA: TGTGCCAGCAGCCAGAAGTTAACGGGGGCCTATGAGCAGTTCTTC; CDR3 protein: CASSQKLTGAYEQFF; clone size: .; J gene: TRBJ2-1; V gene: TRBV4-2; D gene: .
CDR3 DNA: TGTGCCACCAGCAGAGACCTGGGCCAAGCTTTCTTT; CDR3 protein: CATSRDLGQAFF; clone size: once; J gene: TRBJ1-1; V gene: TRBV15; D gene: .
CDR3 DNA: TGTGCCAGCAGCCAAGGGCCCCCTAGCGGGGGGGCTGGCACAGATACGCAGTATTTT; CDR3 protein: CASSQGPPSGGAGTDTQYF; clone size: .; J gene: TRBJ2-3; V gene: TRBV4-2; D gene: TRBD2
CDR3 DNA: TGTGCCAGCAGTTATCAATGGAACCTTCAGCCCCAGCATTTT; CDR3 protein: CASSYQWNLQPQHF; clone size: .; J gene: TRBJ1-5; V gene: TRBV27; D gene: .
CDR3 DNA: TGTGCCAGCGGCACCCAGGATTCAGAGACCCAGTACTTC; CDR3 protein: CASGTQDSETQYF; clone size: .; J gene: TRBJ2-5; V gene: TRBV11-2; D gene: .
CDR3 DNA: TGCAGTGCTAGAGATGGGGCGTCCCAAGAGACCCAGTACTTC; CDR3 protein: CSARDGASQETQYF; clone size: medium-sized; J gene: TRBJ2-5; V gene: TRBV20-1; D gene: .
CDR3 DNA: TGCAGTGCTAGAAGGGTGGCGGGGGGGCCTGGGAATGAGCAGTTCTTC; CDR3 protein: CSARRVAGGPGNEQFF; clone size: .; J gene: TRBJ2-1; V gene: TRBV20-1; D gene: TRBD2
CDR3 DNA: TGCAGTGCTTTCGGCTGGTATGAGGGACAGATGAACACTGAAGCTTTCTTT; CDR3 protein: CSAFGWYEGQMNTEAFF; clone size: .; J gene: TRBJ1-1; V gene: TRBV20-1; D gene: TRBD1
CDR3 DNA: TGTGCCAGCAGTTGGGGACAGGGGGAGACCCAGTACTTC; CDR3 protein: CASSWGQGETQYF; clone size: many; J gene: TRBJ2-5; V gene: TRBV6-5; D gene: TRBD1
CDR3 DNA: TGTGCCAACAGACAACAGGGGTTAACTGAAGCTTTCTTT; CDR3 protein: CANRQQGLTEAFF; clone size: .; J gene: TRBJ1-1; V gene: TRBV6-6; D gene: TRBD1
CDR3 DNA: TGTGCCAGCAGTCCCAATGGGCGGAACTCCTACGAGCAGTACTTC; CDR3 protein: CASSPNGRNSYEQYF; clone size: .; J gene: TRBJ2-7; V gene: TRBV7-2; D gene: .
CDR3 DNA: TGTGCCAGCACCCTTGGGAGCAATCAGCCCCAGCATTTT; CDR3 protein: CASTLGSNQPQHF; clone size: few; J gene: TRBJ1-5; V gene: TRBV12-3/TRBV12-4; D gene: .
CDR3 DNA: TGTGCCAGCAGGATCAGGGGGCCAAATTCACCCCTCCACTTT; CDR3 protein: CASRIRGPNSPLHF; clone size: once; J gene: TRBJ1-6; V gene: TRBV27; D gene: TRBD1
CDR3 DNA: TGTGCCAGCAGCTTATACAGGGCAATTGGGGCCAACGTCCTGACTTTC; CDR3 protein: CASSLYRAIGANVLTF; clone size: few; J gene: TRBJ2-6; V gene: TRBV7-2; D gene: .
CDR3 DNA: TGTGCCAGCAGTTACGATGTGGGGACTAGCTGGCGGCCCTACGAGCAGTACTTC; CDR3 protein: CASSYDVGTSWRPYEQYF; clone size: few; J gene: TRBJ2-7; V gene: TRBV6-2/TRBV6-3; D gene: TRBD2
CDR3 DNA: TGTGCCAGCAGCTTAGCGCGGGTCACAGATACGCAGTATTTT; CDR3 protein: CASSLARVTDTQYF; clone size: few; J gene: TRBJ2-3; V gene: TRBV11-1; D gene: .
CDR3 DNA: TGTGCCAGCAGCCTATGGAGTGGCGTTACCTACGAGCAGTACTTC; CDR3 protein: CASSLWSGVTYEQYF; clone size: few; J gene: TRBJ2-7; V gene: TRBV5-5; D gene: .
CDR3 DNA: TGCGCCAGCAGCCAAGGACTAGCCAACGAGCAGTACTTC; CDR3 protein: CASSQGLANEQYF; clone size: .; J gene: TRBJ2-7; V gene: TRBV4-3; D gene: TRBD2
CDR3 DNA: TGCAGTGCTATTGAAAATGAGCAGTTCTTC; CDR3 protein: CSAIENEQFF; clone size: .; J gene: TRBJ2-1; V gene: TRBV20-1; D gene: .
CDR3 DNA: TGTGCCAGCAGCCCAACCCCACTTCTCCAGAAAGCTGGGACCCAGTACTTC; CDR3 protein: CASSPTPLLQKAGTQYF; clone size: .; J gene: TRBJ2-5; V gene: TRBV7-9; D gene: .
CDR3 DNA: TGTGCCAGCAGCCAACCTTATAACAATGAGCAGTTCTTC; CDR3 protein: CASSQPYNNEQFF; clone size: .; J gene: TRBJ2-1; V gene: TRBV11-2; D gene: .